Here is one T cell receptor beta chain with its context. This sample is drawn from a study of blood T cell repertoires in COVID-19. Whole-study context: The samples span acute and convalescent COVID-19 from the United States, Italy and Spain.

Per the original data handling: The assay estimated nucleated cells by amplifying reference gene primers. Clones were sequenced by immunoSEQ multiplex PCR, and TCRdb holds only the in-frame ones, with some missing. The V and J calls and clone size are taken from that table; D and trimming were inferred from the DNA. Of about 88,000 clones listed, roughly nine tenths are singletons. The germline V gene encodes CDR1 SNHLY and CDR2 FYNNEI. With 1 base clipped from V and 5 bases from J, the junction kept 7 bases outside the gene matches. The CDR3 has 16 amino acids. Sequencing input: peripheral blood. The rearrangement uses TRBV2 and TRBJ2-5; 10 bases line up with TRBD2. The TCR originated in a male donor with acute or convalescent COVID-19. CDR3 region: CASSEGLAGVRETQYF. The DNA for the CDR3 is TGTGCCAGCAGTGAAGGTCTAGCGGGGGTCAGGGAGACCCAGTACTTC.